This T cell receptor beta chain was sequenced during a study of OX40 agonist ivuxolimab in advanced cancers. On the study more broadly: Three patients, one with hepatocellular carcinoma and two with cutaneous melanoma, responded partially.

Profiled with immunoSEQ multiplex PCR; TCRdb holds only in-frame clones, not every one. The sample holds some 26,000 clones, about 77% seen once. V lost 0 bases, J lost 3 bases, and 6 bases lay in between. CDR1 is SQVTM and CDR2 is ANQGSEA in the germline V gene. This CDR3 is built from 12 residues. Study outcomes and limitations: Among the lowest peripheral clonal expansion occurred in 0.1-3.0 mg/kg partial responders. Researchers report that CD8+ T cells had, on average, more expanded clones than CD4+.

In regard to this clone: Its antigen is unknown.

This clonotype was sampled from an adult with an advanced solid tumor such as melanoma, head and neck, liver or kidney cancer. The chain joins TRBV29-1 to TRBJ2-7; D call uncertain. The source material was CD4+ or CD8+ T cells sorted from blood, sampled in a trial of the OX40 agonist ivuxolimab. CDR3 residues: CSVEEAGYEQYF. For the CDR3, the DNA is TGCAGCGTTGAAGAGGCTGGCTACGAGCAGTACTTC.